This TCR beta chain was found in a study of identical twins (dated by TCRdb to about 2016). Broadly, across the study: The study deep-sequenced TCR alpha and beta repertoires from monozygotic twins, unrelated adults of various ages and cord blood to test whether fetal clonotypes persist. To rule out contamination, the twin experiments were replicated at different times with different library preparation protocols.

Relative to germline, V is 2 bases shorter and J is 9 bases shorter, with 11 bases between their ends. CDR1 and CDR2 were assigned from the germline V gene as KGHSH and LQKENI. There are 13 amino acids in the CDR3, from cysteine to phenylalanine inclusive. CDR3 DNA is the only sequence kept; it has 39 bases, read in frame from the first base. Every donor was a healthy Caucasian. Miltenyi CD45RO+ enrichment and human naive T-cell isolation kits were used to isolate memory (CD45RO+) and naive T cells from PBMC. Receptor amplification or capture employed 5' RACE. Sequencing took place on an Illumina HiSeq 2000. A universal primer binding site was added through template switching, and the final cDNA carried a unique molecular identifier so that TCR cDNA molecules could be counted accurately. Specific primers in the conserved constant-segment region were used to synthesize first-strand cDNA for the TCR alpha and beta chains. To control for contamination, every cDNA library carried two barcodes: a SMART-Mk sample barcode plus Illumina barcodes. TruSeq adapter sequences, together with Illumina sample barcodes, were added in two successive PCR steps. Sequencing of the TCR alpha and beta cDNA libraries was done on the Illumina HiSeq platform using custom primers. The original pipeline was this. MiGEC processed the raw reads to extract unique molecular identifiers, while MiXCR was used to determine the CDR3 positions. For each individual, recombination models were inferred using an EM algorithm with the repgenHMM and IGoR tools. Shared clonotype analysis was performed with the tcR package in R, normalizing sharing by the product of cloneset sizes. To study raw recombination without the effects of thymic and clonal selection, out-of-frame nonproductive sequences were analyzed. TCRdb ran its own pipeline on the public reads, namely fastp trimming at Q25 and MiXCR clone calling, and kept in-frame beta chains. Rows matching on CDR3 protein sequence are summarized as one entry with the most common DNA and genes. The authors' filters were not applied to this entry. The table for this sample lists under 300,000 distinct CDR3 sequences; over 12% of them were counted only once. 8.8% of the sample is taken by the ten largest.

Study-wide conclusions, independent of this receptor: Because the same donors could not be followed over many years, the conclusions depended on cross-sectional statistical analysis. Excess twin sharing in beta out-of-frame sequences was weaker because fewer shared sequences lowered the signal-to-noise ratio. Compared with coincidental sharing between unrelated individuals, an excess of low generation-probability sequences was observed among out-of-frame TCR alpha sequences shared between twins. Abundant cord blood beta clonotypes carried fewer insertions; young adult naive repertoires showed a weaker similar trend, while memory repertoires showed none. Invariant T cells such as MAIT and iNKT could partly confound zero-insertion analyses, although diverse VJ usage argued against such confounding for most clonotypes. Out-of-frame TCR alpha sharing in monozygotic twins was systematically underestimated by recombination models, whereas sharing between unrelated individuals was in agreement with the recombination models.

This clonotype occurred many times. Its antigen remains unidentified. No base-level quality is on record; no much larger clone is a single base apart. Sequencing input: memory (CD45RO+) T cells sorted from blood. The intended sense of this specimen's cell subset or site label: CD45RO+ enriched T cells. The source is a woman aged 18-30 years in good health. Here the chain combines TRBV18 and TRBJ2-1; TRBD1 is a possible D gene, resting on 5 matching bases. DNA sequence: TGTGCCAGCTCACCAGTGGCAAGGGGTGAGCAGTTCTTC. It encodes CASSPVARGEQFF.